This passage covers 19 T cell receptor beta chains from one sample sequenced in a study of siplizumab effects on memory and regulatory T cells. Generated by immunoSEQ multiplex PCR, the TCRdb table keeps only in-frame clones and is missing some. This sample has more than 95,000 clones; approximately 94% occur once, and the top ten carry 0.32%. The specimen was CD4+ T cells sorted from blood. The receptors here all came from a human donor in good health.

The gene calls are TRBV19 and TRBJ2-7; possible D gene TRBD2, 5 bases. V lost 3 bases and J lost 1, with 7 bases in between. Germline V CDR1 and CDR2: LNHDA, SQIVND (reference sequence). This CDR3 has 13 amino acids. In nucleotides, the CDR3 is TGTGCCAGTAGTATCGGCGGGTCCTACGAGCAGTACTTC. It is translated as CASSIGGSYEQYF.

The genes are TRBV18 and TRBJ1-1; no reliable D call. The CDR3 has 13 residues. Germline V gives CDR1 KGHSH, CDR2 LQKENI. The V end lost 5 bases, the J end lost 1 base, and 8 bases lay between the germline ends. DNA of the CDR3: TGTGCCAGCTCATCTAAGACGAACACTGAAGCTTTCTTT. Translating it yields CASSSKTNTEAFF.

The chain couples TRBV5-4 to TRBJ2-5; the match to TRBD2 covers 11 bases. CDR1 is SGHNT and CDR2 is YYREEE in the germline V gene (reference sequence). V lost 2 bases and J lost 0; bases outside the gene matches: 3. There are 16 residues in the CDR3. The DNA for the CDR3 is TGTGCCAGCAGCTTCCCTAGCGGGGGGAACCAAGAGACCCAGTACTTC. It codes for CASSFPSGGNQETQYF.

The rearrangement joins TRBV14 to TRBJ2-7, with 12 bases aligning to TRBD2. With V trimmed by 1 base and J by 8 bases, 3 bases remained unmatched. The CDR3 extends over 14 amino acids. Germline V gene lookup returns CDR1 SGHDN and CDR2 FVKESK. The CDR3 spells CASSQASGRAQQYF. For the CDR3, the DNA is TGTGCCAGCAGCCAAGCTAGCGGGAGGGCCCAGCAGTACTTC.

The genes are TRBV7-8 and TRBJ1-2, with TRBD1 identical over 11 bases. The ends lost 5 bases at V and 7 bases at J; junction bases unmatched: 6. The CDR3 extends over 14 amino acids. The germline V gene has CDR1 SGHVS and CDR2 FQNEAQ. In DNA, the CDR3 is TGTGCCAGCAGCATCGGACAGGGGGCTTTTGGCTACACCTTC. Its translation is CASSIGQGAFGYTF.

This chain joins TRBV5-1 and TRBJ2-7; D perhaps matches TRBD2 (6 bases). V lost 0 bases to trimming and J lost 0 bases, with 13 bases between them. Germline values: CDR1 SGHRS, CDR2 YFSETQ. This CDR3 region has 16 residues. CDR3 region: CASSLVVRGSSYEQYF. CDR3 coding DNA: TGCGCCAGCAGCTTGGTTGTTCGGGGGAGCTCCTACGAGCAGTACTTC.

The chain combines TRBV4-2 with TRBJ2-5; D may correspond to TRBD1 or TRBD2 (7 bases each). Trimming removed 3 bases at V and 2 bases at J, with 19 bases between. CDR3 size: 17 residues. Germline CDR1 reads LGHNA; CDR2 reads YNFKEQ. CDR3 region: CASSHRQGTRGQETQYF. For the CDR3, the DNA is TGTGCCAGCAGCCATAGACAGGGAACGCGGGGGCAAGAGACCCAGTACTTC.

The V call is TRBV18, the J call TRBJ2-7, with 7 nucleotides matching TRBD1. Unmatched junction bases numbered 9, after V lost 3 bases and J lost 4 bases. Germline loops: CDR1 KGHSH, CDR2 LQKENI. The CDR3 consists of 15 residues. Here the CDR3 DNA reads TGTGCCAGCTCACCCCAACCGGGACAGACATACGAGCAGTACTTC. Its protein is CASSPQPGQTYEQYF.

This chain joins TRBV14 and TRBJ2-7; 8 bases are shared with TRBD1. With 5 bases clipped from V and 3 bases from J, the junction kept 6 bases outside the gene matches. This CDR3 spans 14 amino acids. The V gene's germline CDR1 is SGHDN and CDR2 FVKESK. The CDR3: CASSVRTGFYEQYF. The CDR3 nucleotides read TGTGCCAGCAGCGTGAGGACAGGGTTCTACGAGCAGTACTTC.

The J gene is TRBJ2-1, the V gene TRBV4-2; TRBD2 matches 8 bases. This CDR3 spans 14 amino acids. Looked up from germline, CDR1 is LGHNA and CDR2 is YNFKEQ. The ends lost 4 bases at V and 6 bases at J; junction bases unmatched: 5. In DNA form, the CDR3 reads TGTGCCAGCAGCCCCGGGGGGGCCTCCAATGAGCAGTTCTTC. This encodes CASSPGGASNEQFF.

The rearrangement joins TRBV15 to TRBJ1-2; D not resolved. Trimming took 0 bases from V and 4 from J, leaving 6 bases between them. The CDR3 is 13 amino acids. Germline CDR1 reads LNHNV; CDR2 reads YYDKDF (reference sequence). The CDR3 protein is CATSRDGPYGYTF. In DNA, the CDR3 is TGTGCCACCAGCAGAGACGGACCCTATGGCTACACCTTC.

The chain carries TRBV2 and TRBJ1-1, with a possible D match to TRBD1 (5 bases). CDR3 length equals 12 residues. Germline values: CDR1 SNHLY, CDR2 FYNNEI. The V end lost 7 bases, the J end lost 5 bases, and 11 bases lay between the germline ends. The CDR3 bases are TGTGCCAGCACCTTACAGGATACTGAAGCTTTCTTT. It is translated as CASTLQDTEAFF.

This rearrangement joins TRBV4-3 to TRBJ1-3; no clear D. Germline V gene sequence: CDR1 LGHNA, CDR2 YSLEER. The CDR3 is 15 amino acids. Between the trimmed V and J ends, which lost 1 base and 4 bases, there was a span of 11 bases. The CDR3 loop reads CASSQGISRGNTIYF. CDR3 DNA: TGCGCCAGCAGCCAAGGGATTTCTCGCGGAAACACCATATATTTT.

The chain links TRBV6-6 to TRBJ1-4, with D unresolved. The CDR3 covers 11 residues. Germline V lookup: CDR1 MNHNY, CDR2 SVGAGI (reference sequence). With 5 bases removed from V and 5 bases from J, the gap between germline ends came to 3 bases. The CDR3 protein is CASSLNEKLFF. The CDR3 DNA sequence: TGTGCCAGCAGTCTAAATGAAAAACTGTTTTTT.

The chain couples TRBV7-2 to TRBJ2-1; D is unclear. The CDR3 totals 16 residues. Germline V gene sequence: CDR1 SGHTA, CDR2 FQGNSA. With 1 base removed from V and 0 bases from J, the gap between germline ends came to 10 bases. CDR3 amino acids: CASSLGFASSYNEQFF. As DNA, the CDR3 is TGTGCCAGCAGCTTAGGTTTCGCAAGCTCCTACAATGAGCAGTTCTTC.

The chain carries TRBV30 and TRBJ1-5, with 7 bases lining up with TRBD1. The CDR3 has 13 residues. With 5 bases clipped from V and 7 bases from J, the junction kept 8 bases outside the gene matches. The germline gives CDR1 GTSNPN, CDR2 SVGIG (reference sequence). CDR3 loop: CAWAQGNSQPQHF. For the CDR3, the DNA is TGTGCCTGGGCACAGGGGAATTCGCAGCCCCAGCATTTT.

The chain uses TRBV19 and TRBJ2-7; D possibly matches TRBD1 or TRBD2 (5 bases each). This CDR3 comprises 14 residues. The V gene lost 9 bases and the J gene lost 2 bases, with 17 bases spanning the gap. Germline V CDR1 and CDR2: LNHDA, SQIVND (reference sequence). CDR3 protein: CASRGGRDTYEQYF. DNA for the CDR3: TGTGCCAGCCGTGGGGGACGGGATACCTACGAGCAGTACTTC.

The CDR3 loop is CATSRGRGDTYEQYF. CDR3 nucleotide sequence: TGTGCCACCAGCAGAGGCAGAGGGGATACCTACGAGCAGTACTTC. The chain joins TRBV15 to TRBJ2-7; either TRBD1 or TRBD2 may supply D (5 bases each). Germline V lookup: CDR1 LNHNV, CDR2 YYDKDF (reference sequence). Trimming removed 1 base at V and 2 bases at J, with 12 bases between. The CDR3 length is 15 residues.

This clone was counted between two and nine times. V and J are TRBV9 and TRBJ2-5; TRBD2 might be the D (6 bases). Between the trimmed V and J ends, which lost 4 bases and 4 bases, there was a span of 11 bases. Germline CDR1 reads SGDLS; CDR2 reads YYNGEE. The CDR3 length is 13 residues. The CDR3 region has the DNA TGTGCCAGCAGCTCTCGGGAGACAGAGACCCAGTACTTC. Its translation: CASSSRETETQYF.